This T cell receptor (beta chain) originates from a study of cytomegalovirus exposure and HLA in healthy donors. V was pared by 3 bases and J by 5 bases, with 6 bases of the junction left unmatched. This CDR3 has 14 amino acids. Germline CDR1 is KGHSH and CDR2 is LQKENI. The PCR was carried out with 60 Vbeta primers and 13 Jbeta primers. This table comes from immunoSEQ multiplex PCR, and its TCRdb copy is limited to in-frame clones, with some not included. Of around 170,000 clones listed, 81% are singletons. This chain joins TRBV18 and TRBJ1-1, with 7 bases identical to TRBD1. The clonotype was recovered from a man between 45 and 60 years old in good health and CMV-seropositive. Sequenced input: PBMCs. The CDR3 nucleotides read TGTGCCAGCTCACCGCTACAGGGGCAAACTGAAGCTTTCTTT. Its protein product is CASSPLQGQTEAFF.